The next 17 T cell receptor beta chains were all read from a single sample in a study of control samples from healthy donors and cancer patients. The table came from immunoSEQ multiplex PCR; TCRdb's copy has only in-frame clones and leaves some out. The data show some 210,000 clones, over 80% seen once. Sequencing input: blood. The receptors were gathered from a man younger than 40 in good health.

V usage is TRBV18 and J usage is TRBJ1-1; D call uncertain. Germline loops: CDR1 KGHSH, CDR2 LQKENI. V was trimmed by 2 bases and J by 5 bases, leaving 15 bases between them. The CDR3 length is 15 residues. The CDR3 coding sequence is TGTGCCAGCTCACCATCTTCGGGAAGAGGAACTGAAGCTTTCTTT. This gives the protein CASSPSSGRGTEAFF. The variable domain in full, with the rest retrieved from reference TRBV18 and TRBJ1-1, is NAGVMQNPRHLVRRRGQEARLRCSPMKGHSHVYWYRQLPEEGLKFMVYLQKENIIDESGMPKERFSAEFPKEGPSILRIQQVVRGDSAAYFCASSPSSGRGTEAFFGQGTRLTVV.

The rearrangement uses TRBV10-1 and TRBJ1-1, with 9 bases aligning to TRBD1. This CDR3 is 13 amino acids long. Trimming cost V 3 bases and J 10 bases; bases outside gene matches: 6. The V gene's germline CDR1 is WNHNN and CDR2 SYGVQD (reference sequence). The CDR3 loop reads CASSDPGQGPAFF. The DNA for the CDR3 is TGCGCCAGCAGTGATCCGGGACAGGGCCCAGCTTTCTTT.

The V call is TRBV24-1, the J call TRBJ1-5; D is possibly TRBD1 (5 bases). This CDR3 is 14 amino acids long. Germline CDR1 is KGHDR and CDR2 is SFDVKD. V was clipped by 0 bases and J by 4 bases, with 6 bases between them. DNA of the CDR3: TGTGCCACCAGTGATTTGCGGGGGAATCAGCCCCAGCATTTT. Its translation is CATSDLRGNQPQHF.

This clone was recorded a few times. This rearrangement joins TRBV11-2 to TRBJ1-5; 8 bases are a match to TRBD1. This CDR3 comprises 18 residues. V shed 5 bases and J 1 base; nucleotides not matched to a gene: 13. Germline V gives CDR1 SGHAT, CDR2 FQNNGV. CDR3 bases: TGTGCCAGCAGCCCAGCGACCAGGGGGCCGTCGAGCAATCAGCCCCAGCATTTT. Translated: CASSPATRGPSSNQPQHF.

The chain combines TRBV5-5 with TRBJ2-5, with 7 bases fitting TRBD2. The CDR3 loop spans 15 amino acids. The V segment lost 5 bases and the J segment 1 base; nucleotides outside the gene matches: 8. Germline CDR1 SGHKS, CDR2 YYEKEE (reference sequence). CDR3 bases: TGTGCCAGCAGTAGAAGGGGAGGGACCCAAGAGACCCAGTACTTC. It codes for CASSRRGGTQETQYF.

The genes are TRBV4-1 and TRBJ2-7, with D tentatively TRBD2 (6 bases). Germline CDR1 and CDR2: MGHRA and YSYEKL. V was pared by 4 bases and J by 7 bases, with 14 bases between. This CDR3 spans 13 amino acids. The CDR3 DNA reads TGCGCCAGCAGCCCGCGACTAGGCGGGGAGCAGTACTTC. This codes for CASSPRLGGEQYF.

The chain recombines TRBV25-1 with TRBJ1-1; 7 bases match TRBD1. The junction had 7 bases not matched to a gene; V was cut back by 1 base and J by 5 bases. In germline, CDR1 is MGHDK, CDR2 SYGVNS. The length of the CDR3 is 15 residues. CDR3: CASSEWGRGQTEAFF. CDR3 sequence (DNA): TGTGCCAGCAGTGAATGGGGGAGGGGGCAGACTGAAGCTTTCTTT. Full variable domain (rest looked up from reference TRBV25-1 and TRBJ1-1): EADIYQTPRYLVIGTGKKITLECSQTMGHDKMYWYQQDPGMELHLIHYSYGVNSTEKGDLSSESTVSRIRTEHFPLTLESARPSHTSQYLCASSEWGRGQTEAFFGQGTRLTVV.

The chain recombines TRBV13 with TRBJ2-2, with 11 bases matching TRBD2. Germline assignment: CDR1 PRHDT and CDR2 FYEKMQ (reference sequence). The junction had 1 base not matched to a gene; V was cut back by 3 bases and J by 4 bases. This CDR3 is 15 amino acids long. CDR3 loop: CASSFGLAGTGELFF. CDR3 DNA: TGTGCCAGCAGCTTCGGACTAGCGGGCACCGGGGAGCTGTTTTTT.

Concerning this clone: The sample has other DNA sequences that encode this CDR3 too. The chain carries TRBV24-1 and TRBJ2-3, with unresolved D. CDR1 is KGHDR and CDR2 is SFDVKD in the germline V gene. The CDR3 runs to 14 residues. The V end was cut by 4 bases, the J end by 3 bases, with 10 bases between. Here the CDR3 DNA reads TGTGCCACCAGTGACGAAGACGGGACAGATACGCAGTATTTT. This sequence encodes CATSDEDGTDTQYF.

CDR3 residues: CASSLGLDTQYF. The CDR3 coding sequence is TGTGCCAGCAGCTTGGGATTAGATACGCAGTATTTT. The chain combines TRBV5-5 with TRBJ2-3; no definite D call. Between the trimmed V and J ends, which lost 0 bases and 5 bases, there was a span of 4 bases. CDR1 SGHKS and CDR2 YYEKEE come from the germline V gene (reference sequence). The CDR3 loop spans 12 amino acids.

The CDR3 DNA reads TGTGCCAGCAGTTTGACAAATTCACCCCTCCACTTT. Its translation: CASSLTNSPLHF. The chain carries TRBV27 and TRBJ1-6; D gene uncertain. Per germline, CDR1 MNHEY and CDR2 SMNVEV (reference sequence). The CDR3 length is 12 residues. V lost 3 bases and J lost 7, with 4 bases in between.

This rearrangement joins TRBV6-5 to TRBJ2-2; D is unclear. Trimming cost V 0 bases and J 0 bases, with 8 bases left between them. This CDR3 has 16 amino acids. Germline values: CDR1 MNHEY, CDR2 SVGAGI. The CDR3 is CASSYSGRANTGELFF. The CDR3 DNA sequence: TGTGCCAGCAGTTACTCAGGCAGAGCGAACACCGGGGAGCTGTTTTTT.

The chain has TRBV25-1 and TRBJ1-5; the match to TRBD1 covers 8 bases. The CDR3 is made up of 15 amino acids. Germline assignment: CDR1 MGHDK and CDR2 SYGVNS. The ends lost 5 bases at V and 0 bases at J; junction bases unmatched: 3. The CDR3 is CASSPGQASNQPQHF. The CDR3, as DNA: TGTGCCAGCAGTCCGGGACAGGCTAGCAATCAGCCCCAGCATTTT.

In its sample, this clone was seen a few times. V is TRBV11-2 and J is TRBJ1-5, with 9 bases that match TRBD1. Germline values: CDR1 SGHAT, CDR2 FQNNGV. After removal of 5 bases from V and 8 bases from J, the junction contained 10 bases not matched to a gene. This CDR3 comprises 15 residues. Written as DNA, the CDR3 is TGTGCCAGCAGCGCCCACACAGGGGGCCGGGAGCCCCAGCATTTT. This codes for CASSAHTGGREPQHF.

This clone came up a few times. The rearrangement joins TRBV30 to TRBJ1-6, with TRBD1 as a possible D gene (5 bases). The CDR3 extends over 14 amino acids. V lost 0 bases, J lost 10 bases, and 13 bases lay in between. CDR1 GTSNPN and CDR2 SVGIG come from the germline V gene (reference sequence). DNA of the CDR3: TGTGCCTGGAGTGTAAGAAGGGACGGCTCACCCCTCCACTTT. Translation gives CAWSVRRDGSPLHF. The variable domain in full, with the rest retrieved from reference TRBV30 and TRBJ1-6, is SQTIHQWPATLVQPVGSPLSLECTVEGTSNPNLYWYRQAAGRGLQLLFYSVGIGQISSEVPQNLSASRPQDRQFILSSKKLLLSDSGFYLCAWSVRRDGSPLHFGNGTRLTVT.

This CDR3 reads CASVGGLIGYTF. CDR3 in DNA: TGTGCCAGCGTCGGGGGGCTCATTGGCTACACCTTC. The rearrangement links TRBV28 to TRBJ1-2; D is possibly TRBD1 (6 bases). V lost 8 bases and J lost 7, with 14 bases in between. This CDR3 has 12 amino acids. Germline-derived CDR1 and CDR2 are MDHEN and SYDVKM.

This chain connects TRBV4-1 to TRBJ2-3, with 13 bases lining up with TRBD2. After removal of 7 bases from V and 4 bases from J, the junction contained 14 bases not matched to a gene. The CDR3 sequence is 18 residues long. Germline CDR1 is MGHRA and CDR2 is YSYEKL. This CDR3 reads CASTEVLAGGPSPDTQYF. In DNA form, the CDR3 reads TGCGCCAGCACTGAGGTACTAGCGGGGGGGCCCAGCCCAGATACGCAGTATTTT.